This record concerns one TCR beta chain sequence. Its recognized antigen is unknown. No much larger clone exists at a distance of one base, and base qualities are not known. The data belong to a study of control samples from healthy donors and cancer patients (TCRdb year 2020). The library was prepared using the immunoSEQ multiplex PCR assay. Drawn from immuneACCESS, this table holds only the in-frame rearrangements with V and J called that TCRdb kept. Clones are partly lost; checked studies trace under half to an unresolved V gene and leave the rest unexplained. For this sample the table gives roughly 170,000 clones, of which about 86% were detected only once. The ten largest clones capture about 5.3% of the sample. The germline V gene yields SQVTM for CDR1 and ANQGSEA for CDR2. V is reduced by 2 bases and J by 8 bases, leaving a spacing of 15 bases between them. The CDR3 sequence holds 13 residues, the cysteine and phenylalanine included. The retained sequence is limited to the CDR3, 39 bases, with the frame set at the first base.

Recombination joined TRBV29-1 with TRBJ1-2; no D segment can be confidently identified. The specimen sequenced was blood. This sequence originates from a woman aged 25 to 45 in good health. The sequenced DNA is TGCAGCGTTGAACATAGGACTCTGGGGGGCTACACCTTC. It translates as CSVEHRTLGGYTF.